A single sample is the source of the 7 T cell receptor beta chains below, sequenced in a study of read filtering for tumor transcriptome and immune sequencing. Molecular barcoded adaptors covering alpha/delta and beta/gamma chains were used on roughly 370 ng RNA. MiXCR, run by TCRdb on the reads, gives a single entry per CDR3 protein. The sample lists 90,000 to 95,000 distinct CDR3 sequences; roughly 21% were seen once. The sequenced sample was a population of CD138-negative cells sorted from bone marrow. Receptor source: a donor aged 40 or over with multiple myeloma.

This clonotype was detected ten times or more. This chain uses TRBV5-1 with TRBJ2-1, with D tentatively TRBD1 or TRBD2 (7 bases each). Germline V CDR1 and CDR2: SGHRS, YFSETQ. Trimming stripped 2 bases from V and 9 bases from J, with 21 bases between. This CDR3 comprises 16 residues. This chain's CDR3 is CASSFRAGGGGGEQFF. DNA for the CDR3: TGCGCCAGCAGCTTCCGAGCCGGAGGGGGCGGGGGTGAGCAGTTCTTC.

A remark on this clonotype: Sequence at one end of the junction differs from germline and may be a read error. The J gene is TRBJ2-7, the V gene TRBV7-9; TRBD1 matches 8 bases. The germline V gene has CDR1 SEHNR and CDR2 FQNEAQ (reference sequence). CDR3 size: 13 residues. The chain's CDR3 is CASSPGTGIIRGF. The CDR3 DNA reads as TGTGCCAGCAGCCCCGGGACAGGAATAATCCGGGGTTTC.

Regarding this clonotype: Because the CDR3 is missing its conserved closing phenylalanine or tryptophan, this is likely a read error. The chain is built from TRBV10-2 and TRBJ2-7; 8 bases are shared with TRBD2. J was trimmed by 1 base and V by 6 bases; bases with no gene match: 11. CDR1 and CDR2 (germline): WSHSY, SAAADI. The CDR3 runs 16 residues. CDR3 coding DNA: TGCGCCAGCAGCGACCGGCCGGGAGGGAAGTCCTACGAGCAGTACTCC. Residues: CASSDRPGGKSYEQYS.

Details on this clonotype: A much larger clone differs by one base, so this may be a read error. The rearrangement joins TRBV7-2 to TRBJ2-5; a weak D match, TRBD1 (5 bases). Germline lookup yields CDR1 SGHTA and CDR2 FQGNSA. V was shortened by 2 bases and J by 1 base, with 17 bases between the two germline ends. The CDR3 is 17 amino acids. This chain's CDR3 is CASSLIQVLQSQETQYF. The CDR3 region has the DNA TGTGCCAGCAGCTTAATACAGGTCCTGCAGTCCCAAGAGACCCAGTACTTC.

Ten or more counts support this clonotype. The CDR3 coding sequence is TGTGCCAGCAGCTTAGGTCCAGGACAGGCCTACGAGCAGTACTTC. Its translation is CASSLGPGQAYEQYF. The chain combines TRBV7-6 with TRBJ2-7, with 7 positions matching TRBD1. Germline values: CDR1 SGHVS, CDR2 FNYEAQ. This CDR3 spans 15 amino acids. With V trimmed by 1 base and J by 2 bases, 5 bases remained unmatched.

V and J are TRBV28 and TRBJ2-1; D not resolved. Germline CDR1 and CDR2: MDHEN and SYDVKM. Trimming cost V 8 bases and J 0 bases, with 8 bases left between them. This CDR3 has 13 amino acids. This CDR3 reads CASSRPSYNEQFF. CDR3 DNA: TGTGCCAGCTCCCGCCCCTCCTACAATGAGCAGTTCTTC.

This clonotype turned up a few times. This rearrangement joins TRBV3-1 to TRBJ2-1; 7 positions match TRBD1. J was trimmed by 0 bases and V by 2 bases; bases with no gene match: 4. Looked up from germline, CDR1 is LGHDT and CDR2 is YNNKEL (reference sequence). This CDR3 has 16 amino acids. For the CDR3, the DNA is TGTGCCAGCAGCCAACCCAGGGGGAGCTCCTACAATGAGCAGTTCTTC. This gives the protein CASSQPRGSSYNEQFF.